This TCR beta chain derives from a study of OX40 agonist ivuxolimab in advanced cancers. Looking at the study overall: Age averaged around 58 years (range 23 to 79), and 82.7% were male. Three patients had partial responses: one hepatocellular carcinoma, two cutaneous melanoma. Study-wide results and limits: Clonal expansion was seen in CD4+ and CD8+ blood T cells by week 6 at 0.1 to 3.0 mg/kg.

V dropped 0 bases and J dropped 7 bases, with 15 bases sitting between them. The CDR3 sequence is 15 residues long. Germline lookup yields CDR1 ENHRY and CDR2 SYGVKD. Concerning this clone: Its matching antigen is unknown.

The repertoire was sequenced with immunoSEQ multiplex PCR; TCRdb's copy has only in-frame clones and lacks some. The table shows roughly 63,000 clones, with around 91% occurring only once. This clonotype was obtained from an adult with an advanced solid tumor such as melanoma, head and neck, liver or kidney cancer. The J gene is TRBJ1-2, the V gene TRBV10-3, with D hard to call. The sequencing here drew on CD4+ or CD8+ T cells sorted from blood, taken in a trial of the OX40 agonist ivuxolimab. The CDR3 DNA is TGTGCCATCAGTGAGTCGGGGTACGACTTCTCTGGCTACACCTTC. Translating gives CAISESGYDFSGYTF.